Shown below are 3 T cell receptor beta chains from a single sample sequenced in a study of beta chain features in type 1 diabetes. The isolated RNA, all of it, was reverse transcribed, so expressed TCRB transcripts were what got sequenced. Here immunoSEQ multiplex PCR was the method, and the copy in TCRdb shows in-frame clones only, minus some. The sample carries approximately 110,000 clones, roughly 40% recorded once. Sequencing was performed on stem cell memory CD4+ T cells from blood. These receptors originate from a young woman in good health.

This clone was counted only a few times. The chain links TRBV14 to TRBJ2-2; 12 positions match TRBD2. Germline V gene sequence: CDR1 SGHDN, CDR2 FVKESK. Trimming cost V 3 bases and J 2 bases; bases outside gene matches: 4. The CDR3 loop spans 17 amino acids. The CDR3 spells CASSHPGLAGNTGELFF. The CDR3 DNA reads TGTGCCAGCAGCCATCCCGGACTAGCGGGAAACACCGGGGAGCTGTTTTTT.

The gene calls are TRBV7-8 and TRBJ2-3, with D possibly matching TRBD1 (7 bases). The ends were cut back, 3 bases at V and 8 bases at J, with 12 bases in the middle. CDR1 is SGHVS and CDR2 is FQNEAQ in the germline V gene. The CDR3 is made up of 13 amino acids. CDR3 DNA: TGTGCCAGCAGCTTCAGGGGGGACGGTACGCAGTATTTT. As protein: CASSFRGDGTQYF. Full variable domain (outside the CDR3, taken from reference TRBV7-8 and TRBJ2-3): GAGVSQSPRYKVAKRGQDVALRCDPISGHVSLFWYQQALGQGPEFLTYFQNEAQLDKSGLPSDRFFAERPEGSVSTLKIQRTQQEDSAVYLCASSFRGDGTQYFGPGTRLTVL.

The genes are TRBV21-1 and TRBJ1-4; the D call TRBD1 from the table was never checked on the DNA. TRBV21-1 is reported as a pseudogene. The CDR3 sequence is 13 residues long. CDR3 DNA: TGTGCCAGCAGCTCACAAAAAAATGAAAAACTGTTTTTT. Translated: CASSSQKNEKLFF.